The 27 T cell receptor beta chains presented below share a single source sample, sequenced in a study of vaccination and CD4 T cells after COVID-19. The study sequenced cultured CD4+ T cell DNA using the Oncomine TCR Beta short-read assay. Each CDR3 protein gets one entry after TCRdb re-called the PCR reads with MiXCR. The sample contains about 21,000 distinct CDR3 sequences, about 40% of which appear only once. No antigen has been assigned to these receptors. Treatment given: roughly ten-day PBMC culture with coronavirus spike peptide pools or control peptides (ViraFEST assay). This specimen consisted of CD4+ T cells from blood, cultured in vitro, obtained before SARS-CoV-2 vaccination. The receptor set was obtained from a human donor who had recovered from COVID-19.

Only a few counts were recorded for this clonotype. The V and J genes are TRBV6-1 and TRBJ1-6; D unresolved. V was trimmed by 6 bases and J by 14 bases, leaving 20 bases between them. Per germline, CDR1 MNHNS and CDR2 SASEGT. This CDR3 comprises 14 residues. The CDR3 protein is CASRRTEPMGTLHF. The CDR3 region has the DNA TGTGCCAGCAGGAGGACCGAGCCGATGGGCACCCTCCACTTT.

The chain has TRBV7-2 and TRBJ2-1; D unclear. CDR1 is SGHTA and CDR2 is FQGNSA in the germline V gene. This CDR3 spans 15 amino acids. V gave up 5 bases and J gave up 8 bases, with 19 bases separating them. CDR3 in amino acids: CASSPPFPSRDEQFF. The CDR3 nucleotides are TGTGCCAGCAGCCCACCATTCCCCTCTCGCGATGAGCAGTTCTTC. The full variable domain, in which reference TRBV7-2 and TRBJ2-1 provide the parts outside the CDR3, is GAGVSQSPSNKVTEKGKDVELRCDPISGHTALYWYRQSLGQGLEFLIYFQGNSAPDKSGLPSDRFSAERTGGSVSTLTIQRTQQEDSAVYLCASSPPFPSRDEQFFGPGTRLTVL.

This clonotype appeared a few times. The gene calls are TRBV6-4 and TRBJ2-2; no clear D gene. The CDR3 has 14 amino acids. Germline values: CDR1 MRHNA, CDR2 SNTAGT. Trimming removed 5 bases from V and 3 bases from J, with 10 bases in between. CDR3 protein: CASSPNRDTGELFF. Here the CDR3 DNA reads TGTGCCAGCAGTCCAAACCGAGACACCGGGGAGCTGTTTTTT.

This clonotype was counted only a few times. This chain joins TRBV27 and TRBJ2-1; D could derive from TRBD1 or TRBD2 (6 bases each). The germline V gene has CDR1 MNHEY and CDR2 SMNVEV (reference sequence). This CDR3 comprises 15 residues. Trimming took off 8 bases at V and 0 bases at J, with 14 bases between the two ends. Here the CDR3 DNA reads TGTGCCAGCCGAACGGGGGCGAGCTCCTACAATGAGCAGTTCTTC. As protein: CASRTGASSYNEQFF.

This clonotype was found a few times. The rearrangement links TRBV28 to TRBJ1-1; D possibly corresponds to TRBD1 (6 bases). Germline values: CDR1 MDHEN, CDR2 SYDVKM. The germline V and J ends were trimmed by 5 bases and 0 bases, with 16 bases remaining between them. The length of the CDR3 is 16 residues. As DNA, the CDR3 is TGTGCCAGCAGTCCCCATCAGGGGAGTATGAACACTGAAGCTTTCTTT. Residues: CASSPHQGSMNTEAFF.

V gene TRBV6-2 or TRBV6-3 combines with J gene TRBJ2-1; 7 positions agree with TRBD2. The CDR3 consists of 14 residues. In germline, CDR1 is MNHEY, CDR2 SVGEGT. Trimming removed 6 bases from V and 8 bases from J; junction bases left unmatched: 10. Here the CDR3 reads CASRPPGRSYEQFF. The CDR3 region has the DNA TGTGCCAGCAGGCCTCCCGGGAGGTCATATGAGCAGTTCTTC.

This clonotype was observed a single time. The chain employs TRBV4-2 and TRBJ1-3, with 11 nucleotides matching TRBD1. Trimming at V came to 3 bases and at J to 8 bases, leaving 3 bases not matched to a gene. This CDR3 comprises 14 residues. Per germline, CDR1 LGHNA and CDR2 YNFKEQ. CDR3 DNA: TGTGCCAGCAGCCAGGGGGACAGGGGGGACACCATATATTTT. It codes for CASSQGDRGDTIYF.

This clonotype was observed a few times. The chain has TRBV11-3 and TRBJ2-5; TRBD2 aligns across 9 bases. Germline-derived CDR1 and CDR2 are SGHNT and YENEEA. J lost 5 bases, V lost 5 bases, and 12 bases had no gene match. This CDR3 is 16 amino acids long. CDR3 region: CASSPGAGGGGETQYF. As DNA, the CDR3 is TGTGCCAGCAGCCCAGGCGCGGGGGGGGGCGGTGAGACCCAGTACTTC.

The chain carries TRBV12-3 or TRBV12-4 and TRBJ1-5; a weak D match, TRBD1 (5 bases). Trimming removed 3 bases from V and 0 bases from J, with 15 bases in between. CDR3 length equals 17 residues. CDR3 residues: CASSLEWTQGSNQPQHF. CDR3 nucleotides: TGTGCCAGCAGTTTGGAATGGACTCAGGGTAGCAATCAGCCCCAGCATTTT.

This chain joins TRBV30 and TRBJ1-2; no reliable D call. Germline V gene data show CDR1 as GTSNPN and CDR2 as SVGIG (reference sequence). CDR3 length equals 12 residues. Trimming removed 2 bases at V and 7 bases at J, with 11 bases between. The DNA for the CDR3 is TGTGCCTGGAGTAGGCGGACCCGTGGCTACACCTTC. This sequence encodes CAWSRRTRGYTF.

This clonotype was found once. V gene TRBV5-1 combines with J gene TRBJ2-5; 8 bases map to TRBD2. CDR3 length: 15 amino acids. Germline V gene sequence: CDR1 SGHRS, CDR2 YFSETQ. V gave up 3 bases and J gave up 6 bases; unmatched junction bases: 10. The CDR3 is CASSSTPAGEKTQYF. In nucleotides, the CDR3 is TGCGCCAGCAGCTCTACCCCAGCGGGGGAAAAGACCCAGTACTTC.

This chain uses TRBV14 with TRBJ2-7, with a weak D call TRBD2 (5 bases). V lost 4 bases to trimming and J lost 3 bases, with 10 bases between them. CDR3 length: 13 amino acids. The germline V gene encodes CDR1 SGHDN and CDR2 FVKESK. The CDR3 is CASSRIEGYEQYF. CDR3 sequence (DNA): TGTGCCAGCAGCCGAATAGAGGGCTACGAGCAGTACTTC.

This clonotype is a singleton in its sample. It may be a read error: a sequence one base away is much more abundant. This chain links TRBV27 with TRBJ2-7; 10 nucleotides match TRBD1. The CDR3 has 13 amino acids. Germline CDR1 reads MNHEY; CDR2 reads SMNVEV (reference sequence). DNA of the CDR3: TGTGCCAGCACCGGGACAGGGGACTACGGGCAGTACTTC. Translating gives CASTGTGDYGQYF.

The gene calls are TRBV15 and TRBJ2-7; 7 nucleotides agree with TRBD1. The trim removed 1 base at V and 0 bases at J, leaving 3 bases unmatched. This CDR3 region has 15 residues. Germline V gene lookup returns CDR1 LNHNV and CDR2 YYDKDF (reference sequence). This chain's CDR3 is CATSRAGTASYEQYF. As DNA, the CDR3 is TGTGCCACCAGCAGAGCCGGGACAGCCTCCTACGAGCAGTACTTC.

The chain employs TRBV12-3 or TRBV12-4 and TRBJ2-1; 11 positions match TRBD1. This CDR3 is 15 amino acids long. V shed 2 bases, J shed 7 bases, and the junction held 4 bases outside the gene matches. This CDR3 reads CASSLIGQGANEQFF. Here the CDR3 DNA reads TGTGCCAGCAGTTTAATCGGACAGGGGGCGAATGAGCAGTTCTTC.

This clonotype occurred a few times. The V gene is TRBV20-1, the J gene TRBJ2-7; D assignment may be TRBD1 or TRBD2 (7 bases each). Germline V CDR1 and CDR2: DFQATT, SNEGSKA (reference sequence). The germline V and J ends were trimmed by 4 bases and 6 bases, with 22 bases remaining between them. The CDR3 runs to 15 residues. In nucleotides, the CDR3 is TGCAGTGCTACAACCTCCTGGGCAGGGGGGGCCGAGCAGTACTTC. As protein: CSATTSWAGGAEQYF.

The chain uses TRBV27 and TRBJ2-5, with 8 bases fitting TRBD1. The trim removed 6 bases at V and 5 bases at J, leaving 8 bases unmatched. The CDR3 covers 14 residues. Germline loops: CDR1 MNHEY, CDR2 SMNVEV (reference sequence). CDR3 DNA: TGTGCCAGCAGCCGACAGGGGAGGTGGGAGACCCAGTACTTC. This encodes CASSRQGRWETQYF.

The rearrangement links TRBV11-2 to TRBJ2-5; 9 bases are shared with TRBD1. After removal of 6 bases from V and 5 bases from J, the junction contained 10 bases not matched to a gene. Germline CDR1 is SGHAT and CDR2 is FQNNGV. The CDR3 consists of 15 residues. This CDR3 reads CASRTNWDRAETQYF. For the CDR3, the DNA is TGTGCCAGCAGGACCAACTGGGACAGGGCCGAGACCCAGTACTTC.

The CDR3 loop reads CASSRDRATDTQYF. The CDR3 nucleotides read TGTGCCAGCAGCCGGGACAGAGCCACAGATACGCAGTATTTT. The rearrangement links TRBV7-3 to TRBJ2-3; 7 bases align to TRBD1. Trimming took 5 bases from V and 2 from J; bases not matched to a gene: 4. From germline, CDR1 is SGHTA and CDR2 FQGTGA. The CDR3 is 14 residues long. The full variable domain, its missing parts supplied by reference TRBV7-3 and TRBJ2-3, is GAGVSQTPSNKVTEKGKYVELRCDPISGHTALYWYRQSLGQGPEFLIYFQGTGAADDSGLPNDRFFAVRPEGSVSTLKIQRTERGDSAVYLCASSRDRATDTQYFGPGTRLTVL.

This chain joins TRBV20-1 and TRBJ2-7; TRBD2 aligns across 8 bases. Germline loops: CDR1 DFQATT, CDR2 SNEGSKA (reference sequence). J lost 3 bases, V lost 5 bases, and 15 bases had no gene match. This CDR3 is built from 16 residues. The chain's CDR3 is CSASHHQRETDYEQYF. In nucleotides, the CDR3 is TGCAGTGCTTCCCACCATCAGCGGGAGACTGACTACGAGCAGTACTTC.

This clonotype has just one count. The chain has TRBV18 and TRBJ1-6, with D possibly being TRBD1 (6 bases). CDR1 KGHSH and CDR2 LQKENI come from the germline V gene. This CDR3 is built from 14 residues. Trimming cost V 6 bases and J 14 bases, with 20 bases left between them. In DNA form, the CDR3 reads TGTGCCAGCTCGACGGGGACAAGAGGATTCACCCTCCACTTT. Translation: CASSTGTRGFTLHF.

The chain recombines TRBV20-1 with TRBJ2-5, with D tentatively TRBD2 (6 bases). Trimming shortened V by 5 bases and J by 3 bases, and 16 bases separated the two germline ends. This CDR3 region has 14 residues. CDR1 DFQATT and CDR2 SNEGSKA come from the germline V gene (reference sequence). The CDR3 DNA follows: TGCAGTGCTTCGGGACTGGGCGTAGAAGAGACCCAGTACTTC. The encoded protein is CSASGLGVEETQYF.

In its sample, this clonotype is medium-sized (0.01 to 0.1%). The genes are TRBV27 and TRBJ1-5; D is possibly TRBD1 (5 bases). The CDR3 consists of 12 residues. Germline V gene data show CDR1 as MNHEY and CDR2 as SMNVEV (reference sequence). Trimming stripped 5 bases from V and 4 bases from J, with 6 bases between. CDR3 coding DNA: TGTGCCAGCAGTCGGGGGAATCAGCCCCAGCATTTT. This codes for CASSRGNQPQHF.

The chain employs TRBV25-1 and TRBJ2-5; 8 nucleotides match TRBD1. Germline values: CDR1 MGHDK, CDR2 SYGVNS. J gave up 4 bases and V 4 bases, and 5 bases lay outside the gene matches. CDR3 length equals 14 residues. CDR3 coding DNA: TGTGCCAGCAGTGTGAACAGGGGGTCAGAGACCCAGTACTTC. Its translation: CASSVNRGSETQYF.

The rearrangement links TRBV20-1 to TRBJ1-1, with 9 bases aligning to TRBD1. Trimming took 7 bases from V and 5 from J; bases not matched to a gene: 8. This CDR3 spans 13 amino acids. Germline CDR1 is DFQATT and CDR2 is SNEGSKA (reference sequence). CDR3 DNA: TGCAGTGTCCCCGGACAGGGGTTAACTGAAGCTTTCTTT. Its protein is CSVPGQGLTEAFF.

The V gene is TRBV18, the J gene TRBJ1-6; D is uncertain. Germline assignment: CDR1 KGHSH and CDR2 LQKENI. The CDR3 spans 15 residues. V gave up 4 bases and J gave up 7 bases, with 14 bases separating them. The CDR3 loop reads CASSRDPSGNSPLHF. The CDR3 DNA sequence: TGTGCCAGCTCACGTGATCCGTCGGGGAATTCACCCCTCCACTTT.

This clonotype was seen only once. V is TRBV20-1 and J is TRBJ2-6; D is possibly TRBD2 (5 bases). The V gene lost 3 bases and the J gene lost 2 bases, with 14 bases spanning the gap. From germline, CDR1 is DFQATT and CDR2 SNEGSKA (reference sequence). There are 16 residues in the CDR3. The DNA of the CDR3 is TGCAGTGCTAGTCAGGAACAGCGGACTGGGGCCAACGTCCTGACTTTC. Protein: CSASQEQRTGANVLTF.